This TCR beta chain was found in a study of blood T cells in healthy people across ages. Primers used in a second PCR of roughly 6 to 11 cycles were a sample-barcoded 5' primer and a J-beta primer mix. TCRdb re-derived calls from the 5' RACE reads in MiXCR, one entry per CDR3 protein. The sample consists of some 1.5 million distinct CDR3 sequences, roughly two fifths of them appearing once. Germline values: CDR1 DFQATT, CDR2 SNEGSKA (reference sequence). Trimming left V 1 base short and J 13 bases short, with 11 bases between. The CDR3 extends over 11 amino acids. Study-wide findings and caveats: More naive CD4+ cells and higher diversity marked long-lived donors relative to aged donors. Percentage of naive T cells showed a strong correlation with TCR beta diversity. Per-million-T-cell TCR beta diversity fell roughly linearly with age.

This clonotype has only a few counts. Its antigen is unidentified. Isolation yielded PBMCs, at least 7 million per sample, in every case. The clonotype comes from a woman aged 18-29 years in good health. Source material: blood. The chain combines TRBV20-1 with TRBJ2-1; possible D gene TRBD2, 5 bases. The CDR3 protein is CSARAPSLQFF. For the CDR3, the DNA is TGCAGTGCTAGAGCACCTAGCCTCCAGTTCTTC.